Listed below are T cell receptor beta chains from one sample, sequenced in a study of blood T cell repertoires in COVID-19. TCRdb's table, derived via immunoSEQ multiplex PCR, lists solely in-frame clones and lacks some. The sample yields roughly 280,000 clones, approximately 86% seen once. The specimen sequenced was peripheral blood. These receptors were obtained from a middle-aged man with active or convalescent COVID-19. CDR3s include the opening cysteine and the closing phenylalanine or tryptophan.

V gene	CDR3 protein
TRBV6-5	CASSLRSTDTQYF
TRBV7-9	CASSPPGGTSNEQFF
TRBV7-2	CASSPNRVGYTF
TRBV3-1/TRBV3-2	CASSQAAGHEQYF
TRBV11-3	CASSRQEDYYGYTF
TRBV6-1	CASNEPGARGGYTF
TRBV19	CASSIGAGPFLQETQYF
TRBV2	CASRGQEDLAGELFF
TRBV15	CATSRGGAYGSYEQYF
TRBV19	CASSPGQGAVGPQHF
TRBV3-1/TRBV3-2	CASSQDLRSYGYTF
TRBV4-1	CASSQEVETGVQNIQYF
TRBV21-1	CASKEGLATDEQFF
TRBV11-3	CASSGLAGESDTQYF
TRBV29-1	CSAGQKSPETQYF
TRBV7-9	CASSWGQGEGNEQFF
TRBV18	CASSPPGGSVTEAFF
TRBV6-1	CASSDPWGPGQPQHF
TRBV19	CASSIGTGSIREAFF
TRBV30	CAWRESPPGKLFF
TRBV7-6	CASSLAYSRDRGGSEQYF
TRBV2	CASSPTQGDTQYF
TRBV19	CASKAEDRDNYGYTF
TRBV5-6	CASRVGGLGSNQPQHF
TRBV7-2	CASSPYTGELFF
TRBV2	CASSGTGAEGTQYF
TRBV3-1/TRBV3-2	CASSSRLANEQFF
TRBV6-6	CASTDRDDTQYF
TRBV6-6	CASSLDRDFSYEQYF
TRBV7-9	CASSLTNDQETQYF
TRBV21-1	CASSCREAGGLRSPLHF
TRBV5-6	CASSPEGGPWGTQYF
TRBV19	CASTRNELPHSTDTQYF
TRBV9	CASSVGGQGWDTQYF
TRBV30	CAWSGGGREAYEQYF
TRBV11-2	CASSFVAGIGLAASYEQYF
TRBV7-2	CASSLERGGLVGYTF
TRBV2	CASSGTSGANVLTF
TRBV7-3	CASSLIPMGQGELNSPLHF
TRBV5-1	CASSQNSRTEYSPLHF
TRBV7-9	CASSRTGGLNYGYTF
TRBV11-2	CASSLNFESRYTF
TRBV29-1	CSVDRDSSPETQYF
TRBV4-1	CASSPGLAKGVYSTDTQYF
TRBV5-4	CASSPSSGGIFNEQFF
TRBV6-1	CASSERNNYGYTF
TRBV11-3	CASSDFFGQQETQYF
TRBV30	CAWALGEGRTYEQFF
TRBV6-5	CASTPAGSTNEQYF
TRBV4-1	CASSQDLHEQYF
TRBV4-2	CASSQAGRQFF